These 9 T cell receptor beta chains came from one sample sequenced in a study of OX40 agonist ivuxolimab in advanced cancers. Sequencing was performed with immunoSEQ multiplex PCR; in TCRdb, only in-frame clones are kept and a portion is missing. Seen here are 40,000 to 60,000 clones, around 87% observed once, and the top ten hold approximately 11%. Source: CD4+ or CD8+ T cells sorted from blood, taken in a trial of the OX40 agonist ivuxolimab. The receptor set was obtained from an adult with an advanced solid tumor such as melanoma, head and neck, liver or kidney cancer.

The chain links TRBV27 to TRBJ1-3; 9 nucleotides match TRBD1. Germline CDR1 reads MNHEY; CDR2 reads SMNVEV (reference sequence). The CDR3 consists of 18 residues. Germline trimming cut 7 bases from V and 0 bases from J; bases unmatched to any gene: 13. Written as DNA, the CDR3 is TGTGCCAGCAAATTAGGGGACAGGGCAGGGACCTCTGGAAACACCATATATTTT. It codes for CASKLGDRAGTSGNTIYF.

The CDR3 DNA reads TGTGCCTGGAGTGTACCGGGACAGGGCCGTGAGCAGTACTTC. The encoded protein is CAWSVPGQGREQYF. The V gene is TRBV30, the J gene TRBJ2-7; 9 bases are a match to TRBD1. V lost 0 bases to trimming and J lost 7 bases; unmatched junction nucleotides: 7. The CDR3 is made up of 14 amino acids. Germline V lookup: CDR1 GTSNPN, CDR2 SVGIG (reference sequence).

This chain connects TRBV4-1 to TRBJ1-1; D is unclear. In germline, CDR1 is MGHRA, CDR2 YSYEKL. V lost 4 bases, J lost 1 base, and 13 bases lay in between. This CDR3 has 15 residues. The CDR3 loop is CASSLHTGENTEAFF. CDR3 sequence (DNA): TGCGCCAGCAGCCTTCATACCGGAGAGAACACTGAAGCTTTCTTT.

The chain is built from TRBV6-1 and TRBJ1-2; D is perhaps TRBD1 (5 bases). Germline-derived CDR1 and CDR2 are MNHNS and SASEGT. The CDR3 is 14 residues long. The V gene lost 3 bases and the J gene lost 6 bases, with 14 bases spanning the gap. The CDR3 sequence is CASSERAAGDGYTF. In DNA, the CDR3 is TGTGCCAGCAGTGAGAGGGCGGCGGGGGATGGCTACACCTTC.

The rearrangement uses TRBV2 and TRBJ1-2; D is uncertain. The V gene lost 2 bases and the J gene lost 4 bases, with 5 bases spanning the gap. Germline CDR1 and CDR2: SNHLY and FYNNEI. CDR3 length: 12 amino acids. Here the CDR3 reads CASSEMAYGYTF. The CDR3 bases are TGTGCCAGCAGTGAAATGGCCTATGGCTACACCTTC.

V gene TRBV27 combines with J gene TRBJ2-1; 8 positions agree with TRBD2. V gave up 3 bases and J gave up 7 bases; unmatched junction bases: 5. This CDR3 has 14 residues. Per the germline V gene, CDR1 is MNHEY and CDR2 is SMNVEV (reference sequence). CDR3 sequence: CASSFGGRTNEQFF. The CDR3 coding sequence is TGTGCCAGCAGTTTCGGCGGGAGGACTAATGAGCAGTTCTTC.

V is TRBV7-3 and J is TRBJ2-2, with D possibly being TRBD2 (5 bases). V lost 3 bases to trimming and J lost 4 bases, with 12 bases between them. Germline-derived CDR1 and CDR2 are SGHTA and FQGTGA. CDR3 length: 15 amino acids. The DNA for the CDR3 is TGTGCCAGCAGCTTCGGGCGGGTGGGCACCGGGGAGCTGTTTTTT. It translates to CASSFGRVGTGELFF.

The chain is built from TRBV7-9 and TRBJ2-2, with TRBD2 matching 12 bases. The trim removed 5 bases at V and 4 bases at J, leaving 2 bases unmatched. Germline CDR1 reads SEHNR; CDR2 reads FQNEAQ (reference sequence). The CDR3 runs 15 residues. CDR3 residues: CASSASGGVTGELFF. The CDR3 bases are TGTGCCAGCAGCGCTAGCGGGGGGGTCACCGGGGAGCTGTTTTTT.

This rearrangement joins TRBV5-5 to TRBJ2-7, with D unresolved. Germline values: CDR1 SGHKS, CDR2 YYEKEE (reference sequence). This CDR3 has 14 amino acids. Trimming took 0 bases from V and 0 from J, leaving 7 bases between them. The CDR3 coding sequence is TGTGCCAGCAGCTTGGAAGCCGGCTCCTACGAGCAGTACTTC. Its protein is CASSLEAGSYEQYF.